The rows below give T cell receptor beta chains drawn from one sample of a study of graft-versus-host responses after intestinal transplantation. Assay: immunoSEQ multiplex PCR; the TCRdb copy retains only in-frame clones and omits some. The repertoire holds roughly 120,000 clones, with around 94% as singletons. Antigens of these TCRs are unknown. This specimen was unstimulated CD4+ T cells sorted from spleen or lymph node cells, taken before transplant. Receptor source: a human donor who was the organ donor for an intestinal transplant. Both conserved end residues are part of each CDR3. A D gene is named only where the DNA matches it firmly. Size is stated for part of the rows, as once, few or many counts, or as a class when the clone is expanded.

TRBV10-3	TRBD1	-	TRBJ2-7	CAISQLKVGTGVTYEQYF	TGTGCCATCAGTCAGCTAAAGGTCGGGACAGGGGTTACCTACGAGCAGTACTTC
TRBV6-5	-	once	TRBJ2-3	CASSRGKSATDTQYF	TGTGCCAGCAGTCGCGGCAAGTCGGCCACAGATACGCAGTATTTT
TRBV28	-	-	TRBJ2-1	CASSSTWGTASSYNEQFF	TGTGCCAGCAGTTCAACATGGGGCACCGCCAGCTCCTACAATGAGCAGTTCTTC
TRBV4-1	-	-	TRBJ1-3	CASSQYNWLSGNTIYF	TGCGCCAGCAGCCAATATAACTGGCTTTCCGGAAACACCATATATTTT
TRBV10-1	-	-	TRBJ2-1	CASSESRGRFNEQFF	TGCGCCAGCAGTGAGTCTCGTGGCAGATTCAATGAGCAGTTCTTC
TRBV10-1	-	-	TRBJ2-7	CARGPGGSYEQYF	TGCGCCAGGGGGCCAGGCGGATCCTACGAGCAGTACTTC
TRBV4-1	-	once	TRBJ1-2	CASSQDKEWARERGYTF	TGCGCCAGCAGCCAAGATAAAGAATGGGCTAGGGAGCGGGGCTACACCTTC
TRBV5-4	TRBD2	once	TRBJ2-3	CASSPGLAGGPSWDTQYF	TGTGCCAGCAGCCCTGGACTAGCGGGAGGGCCCTCGTGGGATACGCAGTATTTT
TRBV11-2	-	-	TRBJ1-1	CASSLTGGWNTEAFF	TGTGCCAGCAGCTTAACCGGGGGTTGGAACACTGAAGCTTTCTTT
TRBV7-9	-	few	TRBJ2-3	CASSLSTDTQYF	TGTGCCAGCAGCTTGAGCACAGATACGCAGTATTTT
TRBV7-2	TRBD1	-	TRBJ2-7	CASSLAGTGRPYEQYF	TGTGCCAGCAGCTTAGCGGGGACAGGGAGGCCCTACGAGCAGTACTTC
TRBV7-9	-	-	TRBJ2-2	CASSLEPGPKTGELFF	TGTGCCAGCAGCTTAGAGCCGGGCCCGAAGACCGGGGAGCTGTTTTTT
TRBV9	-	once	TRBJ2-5	CASSVDPGKETQYF	TGTGCCAGCAGCGTAGACCCCGGGAAAGAGACCCAGTACTTC
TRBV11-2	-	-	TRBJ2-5	CASRRVGRSIRETQYF	TGTGCCAGCAGAAGAGTTGGGCGCTCAATCCGGGAGACCCAGTACTTC
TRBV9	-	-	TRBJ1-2	CASSVGQGYGYTF	TGTGCCAGCAGCGTAGGTCAGGGGTATGGCTACACCTTC
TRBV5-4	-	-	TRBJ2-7	CASSPQGNEQYF	TGTGCCAGCAGCCCGCAGGGGAACGAGCAGTACTTC
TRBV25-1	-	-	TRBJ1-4	CASSDRATNEKLFF	TGTGCCAGCAGTGACAGGGCAACTAATGAAAAACTGTTTTTT
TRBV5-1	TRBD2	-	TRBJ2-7	CASSYSTSGRRYEQYF	TGCGCCAGCAGCTACTCGACTAGCGGGAGAAGGTACGAGCAGTACTTC
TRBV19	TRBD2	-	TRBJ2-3	CASSMRGSTDTQYF	TGTGCCAGTAGTATGCGGGGGAGCACAGATACGCAGTATTTT
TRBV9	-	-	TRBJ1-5	CASSATGASNQPQHF	TGTGCCAGCAGCGCCACCGGGGCGAGTAATCAGCCCCAGCATTTT
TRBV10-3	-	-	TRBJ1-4	CAISGSENEKLFF	TGTGCCATCAGTGGGTCTGAGAATGAAAAACTGTTTTTT
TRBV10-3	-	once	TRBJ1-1	CAIRQGSEAFF	TGTGCCATCAGGCAGGGGTCAGAAGCTTTCTTT
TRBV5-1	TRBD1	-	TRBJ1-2	CASSLEGQGFGYTF	TGCGCCAGCAGCTTGGAGGGACAGGGCTTCGGTTACACCTTC
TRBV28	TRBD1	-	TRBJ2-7	CASSLFNVRDRGSSYEQYF	TGTGCCAGCAGTTTATTTAACGTCCGGGACAGGGGGTCCTCCTACGAGCAGTACTTC
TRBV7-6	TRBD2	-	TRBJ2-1	CASSGPGLAGESSYNEQFF	TGTGCCAGCAGCGGACCGGGACTAGCGGGAGAGAGCTCCTACAATGAGCAGTTCTTC
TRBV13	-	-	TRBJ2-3	CASTPMSGVTDTQYF	TGTGCCAGCACCCCAATGTCAGGGGTGACAGATACGCAGTATTTT
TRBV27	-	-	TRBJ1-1	CASGVRGGVITEAFF	TGTGCCAGCGGGGTGCGAGGGGGGGTTATCACTGAAGCTTTCTTT
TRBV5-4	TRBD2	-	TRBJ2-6	CASSLALLAGRSGANVLTF	TGTGCCAGCAGCTTAGCTCTACTAGCGGGCCGCTCTGGGGCCAACGTCCTGACTTTC
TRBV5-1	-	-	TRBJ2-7	CASSLAGATVIYEQYF	TGCGCCAGCAGCTTGGCCGGCGCGACCGTAATCTACGAGCAGTACTTC
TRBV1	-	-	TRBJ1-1	CTSSQARVMNTEAFF	TGCACCAGCAGCCAAGCTCGAGTTATGAACACTGAAGCTTTCTTT
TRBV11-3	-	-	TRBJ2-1	CASSLDPSIGNEQFF	TGTGCCAGCAGCTTAGATCCTAGTATAGGCAATGAGCAGTTCTTC
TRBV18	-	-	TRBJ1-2	CASSPREGVYYGYTF	TGTGCCAGCTCACCGCGGGAAGGCGTTTACTATGGCTACACCTTC
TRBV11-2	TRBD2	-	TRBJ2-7	CASSLDREAGEQYF	TGTGCCAGCAGCTTAGACCGGGAGGCTGGCGAGCAGTACTTC
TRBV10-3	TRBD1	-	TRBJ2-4	CAISEDRGNIQYF	TGTGCCATCAGTGAGGACAGGGGGAACATTCAGTACTTC
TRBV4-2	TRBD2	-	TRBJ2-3	CASSQEASGLSTDTQYF	TGTGCCAGCAGCCAAGAGGCTAGCGGGTTAAGCACAGATACGCAGTATTTT
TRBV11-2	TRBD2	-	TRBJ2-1	CASSFTSGNNEQFF	TGTGCCAGCAGCTTTACTAGCGGTAACAATGAGCAGTTCTTC
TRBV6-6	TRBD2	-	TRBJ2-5	CASSPGTSGSLPQYF	TGTGCCAGCAGTCCCGGGACTAGCGGGAGCCTCCCCCAGTACTTC
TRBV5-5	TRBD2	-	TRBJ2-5	CASSLVAGREETQYF	TGTGCCAGCAGCTTGGTAGCGGGCCGCGAAGAGACCCAGTACTTC
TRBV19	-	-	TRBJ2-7	CASSIFGRDSYEQYF	TGTGCCAGTAGTATCTTTGGCAGGGACTCCTACGAGCAGTACTTC
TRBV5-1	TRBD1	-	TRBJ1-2	CASSPGQGAYGYTF	TGCGCCAGCAGCCCCGGACAGGGGGCATATGGCTACACCTTC
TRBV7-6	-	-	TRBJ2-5	CASSIGETQYF	TGTGCCAGCAGCATCGGGGAGACCCAGTACTTC
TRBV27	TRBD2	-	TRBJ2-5	CAGYGRPRGQETQYF	TGTGCCGGCTACGGGAGGCCCCGAGGCCAAGAGACCCAGTACTTC
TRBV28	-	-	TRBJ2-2	CASSFYRDPDGELFF	TGTGCCAGCAGTTTCTACCGGGACCCGGATGGAGAGCTGTTTTTT
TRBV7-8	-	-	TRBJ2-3	CASSLGLASTDTQYF	TGTGCCAGCAGCTTAGGGCTAGCTAGCACAGATACGCAGTATTTT
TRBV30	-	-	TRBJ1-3	CAWSVRRGSSGNTIYF	TGTGCCTGGAGTGTACGGAGGGGCAGCTCTGGAAACACCATATATTTT
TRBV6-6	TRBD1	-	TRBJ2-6	CASKTGAGANVLTF	TGTGCCAGCAAAACAGGGGCCGGGGCCAACGTCCTGACTTTC
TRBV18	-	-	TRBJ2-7	CASSPAGLREQYF	TGTGCCAGCTCACCAGCGGGGTTGCGGGAGCAGTACTTC
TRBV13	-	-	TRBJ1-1	CASSLAAMNTEAFF	TGTGCCAGCAGCTTAGCAGCTATGAACACTGAAGCTTTCTTT